The 25 T cell receptor beta chains given below trace back to one sample, sequenced in a study of T cell responses to AZD1222 COVID-19 vaccine. TCRdb's table, derived via immunoSEQ multiplex PCR, lists solely in-frame clones and lacks some. Here the sample spans 120,000 or so clones, around 92% being singletons. The specimen was peripheral blood, collected on day 0 of AZD1222 vaccination. The receptors shown here come from an adult in good health.

The chain carries TRBV7-9 and TRBJ1-5, with unresolved D. Germline CDR1 SEHNR, CDR2 FQNEAQ (reference sequence). Deletions cut 3 bases from V and 7 bases from J, with 7 bases between. This CDR3 comprises 12 residues. CDR3 loop: CASSFLSQPQHF. CDR3 coding DNA: TGTGCCAGCAGCTTCCTTAGCCAGCCCCAGCATTTT.

V gene TRBV19 combines with J gene TRBJ2-1; D may be TRBD1 or TRBD2 (6 bases each). Germline CDR1 LNHDA, CDR2 SQIVND (reference sequence). The CDR3 runs 13 residues. Trimming cost V 8 bases and J 3 bases, with 11 bases left between them. CDR3 in DNA: TGTGCCAGTCGAGGGGGGAACTACAATGAGCAGTTCTTC. As protein: CASRGGNYNEQFF.

The chain links TRBV7-9 to TRBJ1-1; 8 nucleotides align to TRBD1. The CDR3 totals 13 residues. The junction had 4 bases not matched to a gene; V was cut back by 5 bases and J by 5 bases. CDR1 is SEHNR and CDR2 is FQNEAQ in the germline V gene (reference sequence). The CDR3 loop is CASSPHRGTEAFF. The DNA of the CDR3 is TGTGCCAGCAGCCCGCACAGGGGGACTGAAGCTTTCTTT. The entire variable domain, with the rest obtained from reference TRBV7-9 and TRBJ1-1, is as follows: DTGVSQNPRHKITKRGQNVTFRCDPISEHNRLYWYRQTLGQGPEFLTYFQNEAQLEKSRLLSDRFSAERPKGSFSTLEIQRTEQGDSAMYLCASSPHRGTEAFFGQGTRLTVV.

DNA of the CDR3: TGTGCCAGCAGCGTAGACGGGGTGCAGGGGACGGACTATGGCTACACCTTC. Protein sequence: CASSVDGVQGTDYGYTF. V is TRBV9 and J is TRBJ1-2; D perhaps matches TRBD1 (6 bases). From germline, CDR1 is SGDLS and CDR2 YYNGEE. CDR3 length equals 17 residues. The V end lost 0 bases, the J end lost 3 bases, and 18 bases lay between the germline ends.

The chain links TRBV6-5 to TRBJ2-7; TRBD2 aligns across 8 bases. Trimming at V came to 7 bases and at J to 3 bases, leaving 11 bases not matched to a gene. Germline CDR1 and CDR2: MNHEY and SVGAGI. The CDR3 spans 15 residues. CDR3 nucleotide sequence: TGTGCCAGCATACCCTATCCCGGGACTAGCTACGAGCAGTACTTC. Translating it yields CASIPYPGTSYEQYF.

The chain employs TRBV5-8 and TRBJ2-1; tentative D call: TRBD2 (5 bases). V gave up 7 bases and J gave up 4 bases, with 15 bases separating them. There are 14 residues in the CDR3. Germline V gene lookup returns CDR1 SGHTS and CDR2 YDEGEE. The CDR3 region is CASALGAEYNEQFF. The CDR3 nucleotides are TGTGCCAGCGCCCTAGGAGCGGAGTACAATGAGCAGTTCTTC.

This clone was seen a single time. The chain is built from TRBV6-1 and TRBJ1-5; unclear D gene. Between the trimmed V and J ends, which lost 2 bases and 8 bases, there was a span of 13 bases. CDR1 is MNHNS, CDR2 SASEGT, per germline. This CDR3 spans 14 amino acids. The CDR3 bases are TGTGCCAGCAGTGAAAGTATCGTGGGAGAGCCCCAGCATTTT. Its protein is CASSESIVGEPQHF.

The V gene is TRBV10-3, the J gene TRBJ2-1; 9 bases map to TRBD2. Germline CDR1 is ENHRY and CDR2 is SYGVKD. V dropped 4 bases and J dropped 8; count of bases not matched to a gene: 15. The CDR3 totals 17 residues. CDR3 residues: CAISGFLAGANGDEQFF. CDR3 DNA: TGTGCCATCAGTGGATTTTTAGCGGGGGCTAATGGGGATGAGCAGTTCTTC.

This chain links TRBV7-6 with TRBJ1-1, with TRBD1 matching over 7 bases. Germline V gene lookup returns CDR1 SGHVS and CDR2 FNYEAQ. V was clipped by 3 bases and J by 5 bases; unmatched bases: 12. This CDR3 is 16 amino acids long. The CDR3 spells CASSFGRQGSSTEAFF. CDR3 coding DNA: TGTGCCAGCAGCTTCGGGAGACAGGGTTCGAGTACTGAAGCTTTCTTT.

The chain links TRBV9 to TRBJ2-1; 12 bases are a match to TRBD2. Germline CDR1 reads SGDLS; CDR2 reads YYNGEE. J gave up 7 bases and V 3 bases, and 2 bases lay outside the gene matches. This CDR3 is built from 14 residues. CDR3 nucleotides: TGTGCCAGCAGCGGACTAGCGGGAGTGAATGAGCAGTTCTTC. Translating it yields CASSGLAGVNEQFF.

This sequence joins TRBV14 and TRBJ2-2, with no clear D. The germline V gene encodes CDR1 SGHDN and CDR2 FVKESK. The CDR3 length is 14 residues. The V end lost 0 bases, the J end lost 4 bases, and 6 bases lay between the germline ends. This chain's CDR3 is CASSQDSPTGELFF. The CDR3 nucleotides are TGTGCCAGCAGCCAAGATAGTCCCACCGGGGAGCTGTTTTTT.

The chain couples TRBV7-9 to TRBJ2-5; perhaps D is TRBD1 or TRBD2 (6 bases each). Trimming shortened V by 0 bases and J by 4 bases, and 21 bases separated the two germline ends. There are 18 residues in the CDR3. Germline V lookup: CDR1 SEHNR, CDR2 FQNEAQ (reference sequence). The CDR3 sequence is CASSLAGGDTPWRETQYF. The CDR3 nucleotides are TGTGCCAGCAGCTTAGCAGGAGGGGACACCCCCTGGCGAGAGACCCAGTACTTC.

The V and J genes are TRBV24-1 and TRBJ2-3; D is possibly TRBD1 (6 bases). Germline assignment: CDR1 KGHDR and CDR2 SFDVKD. V gave up 5 bases and J gave up 3 bases, with 8 bases separating them. This CDR3 has 13 amino acids. The CDR3 coding sequence is TGTGCCACCAGTGGGGGGCCGACAGATACGCAGTATTTT. Its translation is CATSGGPTDTQYF.

Regarding this clone: At one end the junction does not follow the germline gene, possibly because of a read error. The chain carries TRBV11-2 and TRBJ2-1; the D is unclear. CDR3 length: 13 residues. Germline lookup yields CDR1 SGHAT and CDR2 FQNNGV. DNA of the CDR3: TGTGCCAGCAGATCCTTGTTCCTTAATGAACAGTTCTTC. Its translation: CASRSLFLNEQFF.

The chain recombines TRBV11-2 with TRBJ2-1, with D uncertain. The germline V gene has CDR1 SGHAT and CDR2 FQNNGV. The V end lost 3 bases, the J end lost 3 bases, and 6 bases lay between the germline ends. The CDR3 extends over 13 amino acids. The CDR3 sequence: CASSFQDYNEQFF. The CDR3 bases are TGTGCCAGCAGCTTCCAGGACTACAATGAGCAGTTCTTC. The variable domain in full, completed from reference TRBV11-2 and TRBJ2-1, reads EAGVAQSPRYKIIEKRQSVAFWCNPISGHATLYWYQQILGQGPKLLIQFQNNGVVDDSQLPKDRFSAERLKGVDSTLKIQPAKLEDSAVYLCASSFQDYNEQFFGPGTRLTVL.

The chain has TRBV5-4 and TRBJ1-1, with D uncertain. Germline CDR1 and CDR2: SGHNT and YYREEE (reference sequence). The CDR3 sequence is 15 residues long. V lost 0 bases and J lost 1, with 10 bases in between. The CDR3 DNA follows: TGTGCCAGCAGCTTGGTAGCTGGGAGGAACACTGAAGCTTTCTTT. It is translated as CASSLVAGRNTEAFF.

V and J are TRBV6-2 or TRBV6-3 and TRBJ1-5, with a possible D match to TRBD1 (5 bases). The CDR3 runs to 14 residues. Germline CDR1 reads MNHEY; CDR2 reads SVGEGT. The V end was cut by 5 bases, the J end by 4 bases, with 12 bases between. The CDR3 sequence: CASSTWGWNQPQHF. In nucleotides, the CDR3 is TGTGCCAGCAGTACTTGGGGGTGGAATCAGCCCCAGCATTTT.

The chain recombines TRBV5-5 with TRBJ2-7, with 7 bases aligning to TRBD1. CDR3 length: 14 residues. V was pared by 4 bases and J by 4 bases, with 8 bases of the junction left unmatched. Germline loops: CDR1 SGHKS, CDR2 YYEKEE (reference sequence). The CDR3 DNA sequence: TGTGCCAGCAGCGAAACCGGGACAGCTTACGAGCAGTACTTC. This gives the protein CASSETGTAYEQYF.

The CDR3 DNA reads as TGTGCCAGTAGTGGCTCCTCGGTTGAGCGGGTTCAAGAGACCCAGTACTTC. This sequence encodes CASSGSSVERVQETQYF. V usage is TRBV19 and J usage is TRBJ2-5; D may be TRBD2 (6 bases). The CDR3 is 17 residues long. Trimming stripped 5 bases from V and 2 bases from J, with 21 bases between. The V gene's germline CDR1 is LNHDA and CDR2 SQIVND (reference sequence).

The chain combines TRBV19 with TRBJ2-5; a possible D gene is TRBD1 (6 bases). From germline, CDR1 is LNHDA and CDR2 SQIVND (reference sequence). This CDR3 is built from 13 residues. The germline V and J ends were trimmed by 3 bases and 2 bases, with 7 bases remaining between them. In DNA form, the CDR3 reads TGTGCCAGTAGTATGAGGGGGCAAGAGACCCAGTACTTC. It yields the protein CASSMRGQETQYF.

This chain joins TRBV5-6 and TRBJ1-5, with D unclear. The CDR3 runs 12 residues. Per the germline V gene, CDR1 is SGHDT and CDR2 is YYEEEE. V lost 0 bases, J lost 4 bases, and 2 bases lay in between. Written as DNA, the CDR3 is TGTGCCAGCAGCTTGGAAAATCAGCCCCAGCATTTT. Amino acid sequence: CASSLENQPQHF.

The chain employs TRBV25-1 and TRBJ1-6, with 7 nucleotides matching TRBD1. The trim removed 5 bases at V and 0 bases at J, leaving 1 base unmatched. Looked up from germline, CDR1 is MGHDK and CDR2 is SYGVNS. The CDR3 length is 15 residues. In DNA, the CDR3 is TGTGCCAGCAGTAGGGACAGCTCCTATAATTCACCCCTCCACTTT. It encodes CASSRDSSYNSPLHF.

The genes are TRBV7-9 and TRBJ2-3; D gene ambiguous. Germline V CDR1 and CDR2: SEHNR, FQNEAQ (reference sequence). V lost 1 base to trimming and J lost 4 bases, with 9 bases between them. There are 14 residues in the CDR3. As DNA, the CDR3 is TGTGCCAGCAGCTTAGAAGTCGGCGCAGATACGCAGTATTTT. Translated, it gives CASSLEVGADTQYF.

The chain uses TRBV12-5 and TRBJ1-1; D may be TRBD1 (6 bases). V was trimmed by 2 bases and J by 4 bases, leaving 26 bases between them. The V gene's germline CDR1 is LGHNT and CDR2 FRNRAP. The CDR3 has 19 amino acids. CDR3 sequence (DNA): TGTGCTAGTGGTTTGACCTACTCGGGACAAAGGATACTTGGCACTGAAGCTTTCTTT. Its protein is CASGLTYSGQRILGTEAFF.

The CDR3 loop is CASSMVLASGAKGTYEQYF. The CDR3 bases are TGTGCCAGTAGTATGGTATTAGCTAGCGGGGCCAAAGGGACTTACGAGCAGTACTTC. The chain uses TRBV19 and TRBJ2-7; TRBD2 matches at 9 bases. CDR3 length equals 19 residues. V dropped 3 bases and J dropped 4; count of bases not matched to a gene: 19. Per the germline V gene, CDR1 is LNHDA and CDR2 is SQIVND (reference sequence).